A selection of T cell receptor beta chains follows, all from one sample in a study of blood T cell repertoires in COVID-19. Clones were read by immunoSEQ multiplex PCR, and TCRdb kept only the in-frame ones, dropping some. This sample yields 120,000 to 150,000 clones, of which 80% to 85% are seen a single time; about 8% belongs to the top ten. Sequences were obtained from peripheral blood. All receptors come from a human donor in a cohort sampled during active COVID-19. The CDR3 runs from the conserved cysteine through the conserved F or W.

v_gene | CDR3aa
TRBV7-9 | CAIPDRNYGYTF
TRBV28 | CASSLAATGSYEQYF
TRBV28 | CASSWTRGNTIYF
TRBV7-9 | CASSSTGESQPQHF
TRBV19 | CASSKQGISNQPQHF
TRBV11-2 | CASSFGHYGSNYGYTF
TRBV9 | CASSVSFWETQYF
TRBV18 | CASSLDRGNQPQHF
TRBV6-1 | CASSDWAALEAQPQHF
TRBV5-1 | CASRERSGGTYEQYF
TRBV19 | CASRETGSHNSPLHF
TRBV6-5 | CASSRLGTGGNEQFF
TRBV28 | CASRLDVAGSYNEQFF
TRBV6-8 | CASSYDGQGEDTEAFF
TRBV28 | CASSLPGTSYEQFF
TRBV10-3 | CAIRSGGGSYNEQFF
TRBV4-1 | CASSQVYSVGSSYEQYF
TRBV18 | CASSSGTGKDGYTF
TRBV11-1 | CASSLVRGNTEAFF
TRBV5-1 | CASSLQGGSNQPQHF
TRBV9 | CASSVGHSGNTEAFF
TRBV3-1/TRBV3-2 | CASSLKSAGEQYF
TRBV10-1 | CASSGGRTPGTDTQYF
TRBV6-4 | CASSGQGTGELFF
TRBV11-2 | CASSSGQTINSPLHF
TRBV3-1/TRBV3-2 | CASSPEVRVNSPLHF
TRBV15 | CATSRDGRDRNPNTEAFF
TRBV27 | CASSSPGVVGELFF
TRBV3-1/TRBV3-2 | CASSHSSYEQYF
TRBV2 | CASTAQGRGFEKLFF
TRBV5-3 | CARSLVRGRSNEQFF
TRBV19 | CASSIGAGDQPQHF
TRBV5-1 | CASSLGTDFVLYGYTF
TRBV28 | CASSLGGESGNTIYF
TRBV11-3 | CASSKTGGNTEAFF
TRBV5-8 | CASSFGSGVSSTDTQYF
TRBV10-3 | CAISESLAETQYF
TRBV28 | CASSYGMTFSYEQYF
TRBV7-3 | CASSLGGVADTQYF
TRBV5-4 | CASSPAGYTDTQYF
TRBV6-5 | CAGLNRNTGELFF
TRBV27 | CASRWTGGSGELFF